This T cell receptor (beta chain) is drawn from a study of identical twins. Unmatched junction bases numbered 6, after V lost 3 bases and J lost 2 bases. Germline assignment: CDR1 SQVTM and CDR2 ANQGSEA. This CDR3 has 16 residues. MiXCR, run by TCRdb on the 5' RACE reads, gives a single entry per CDR3 protein. The top ten clones hold roughly 1.5% of a sample with nearly 650,000 distinct CDR3 sequences, around 7.4% of them seen once. This clonotype was observed at least ten times. The sample also formed part of further work on yellow fever vaccine responses in identical twins.

The sample consisted of PBMCs. The V gene is TRBV29-1, the J gene TRBJ2-1, with TRBD2 matching 11 bases. The source of this sequence is a woman under 30 in good health. CDR3 residues: CSVDSSGRVPYNEQFF. In DNA form, the CDR3 reads TGCAGCGTTGATAGTAGCGGGAGGGTCCCCTACAATGAGCAGTTCTTC.